This T cell receptor beta chain was sequenced in a study of regulatory T cells in long-lasting Graves disease. This CDR3 is 16 amino acids long. Germline loops: CDR1 MNHEY, CDR2 SVGAGI. Trimming removed 6 bases from V and 0 bases from J, with 14 bases in between. In building TCR beta libraries, iRepertoire HTBI primers were used together with Arm-PCR of CDR3 regions. TCRdb reprocessed the multiplex PCR reads with MiXCR, giving one entry per CDR3 protein. The sample lists about 470,000 distinct CDR3 sequences, around 20% occurring once. Noted time point: persistent/refractory GD, antithyroid drugs over 5 years with positive TRAb. The authors made the TCR library using RNA they extracted from PBMCs.

Sequenced here: peripheral blood mononuclear cells (PBMCs), sampled when the disease was refractory, from a patient treated with antithyroid drugs. This TCR was sampled from a female donor with Graves disease. V is TRBV6-5 and J is TRBJ1-4, with D unresolved. The CDR3 here is CASSYEPGATNEKLFF. The DNA of the CDR3 is TGTGCCAGCAGCTACGAGCCAGGCGCAACTAATGAAAAACTGTTTTTT.